A selection of T cell receptor beta chains follows, all from one sample in a study of regulatory and conventional T cells in RAG deficiency. The repertoire was sequenced with immunoSEQ multiplex PCR; TCRdb's copy has only in-frame clones and lacks some. The table lists 34,000 or so clones, about nine tenths of them singletons. The same data also contributed to another study, on regulatory T cells.

The specimen sequenced was CD8+ T cells sorted from blood. Receptors originate from a human donor in good health. CDR3s include the opening cysteine and the closing phenylalanine or tryptophan. Each record gives: clone size, V gene, J gene, D gene, CDR3 DNA, CDR3 protein. D genes are given only for firm matches. Where a row states a size, it is once, few, many or the class of an expanded clone; other rows omit it.

clone_size: NA; v_call: TRBV27; j_call: TRBJ2-1; d_call: NA; cdr3_nt: TGTGCCAGCGCCAGGGGAGGGTCCTACAATGAGCAGTTCTTC; cdr3_aa: CASARGGSYNEQFF
clone_size: NA; v_call: TRBV21-1; j_call: TRBJ2-2; d_call: NA; cdr3_nt: TGTGCCAGCAGCGATGGGACAGGGGTATACACCGGGGAGCTGTTTTTT; cdr3_aa: CASSDGTGVYTGELFF
clone_size: once; v_call: TRBV5-5; j_call: TRBJ1-3; d_call: NA; cdr3_nt: TGTGCCAGCAGCTTGGCTATAGTTCAAGTACCTTCTGGAAACACCATATATTTT; cdr3_aa: CASSLAIVQVPSGNTIYF
clone_size: NA; v_call: TRBV19; j_call: TRBJ1-2; d_call: NA; cdr3_nt: TGTGCCATTAGACCTGTCGGCGATTCTTATGGCTACACCTTC; cdr3_aa: CAIRPVGDSYGYTF
clone_size: NA; v_call: TRBV28; j_call: TRBJ2-7; d_call: TRBD1; cdr3_nt: TGTGCCAGCAGAGCATCCGGGACAGGGCTCCACGAGCAGTACTTC; cdr3_aa: CASRASGTGLHEQYF
clone_size: NA; v_call: TRBV19; j_call: TRBJ2-1; d_call: NA; cdr3_nt: TGTGCCAGTAGTATGCCGGGGGCCTACAATGAGCAGTTCTTC; cdr3_aa: CASSMPGAYNEQFF
clone_size: NA; v_call: TRBV6-1; j_call: TRBJ2-7; d_call: TRBD2; cdr3_nt: TGTGCCAGCATGAGGGAAGGGAGGGCCTCCTACGAGCAGTACTTC; cdr3_aa: CASMREGRASYEQYF
clone_size: NA; v_call: TRBV10-3; j_call: TRBJ1-6; d_call: TRBD1; cdr3_nt: TGTGCCATCAGCGACAGCGGGACAGTACGTTCACCCCTCCACTTT; cdr3_aa: CAISDSGTVRSPLHF
clone_size: NA; v_call: TRBV7-3; j_call: TRBJ2-7; d_call: NA; cdr3_nt: TGTGCCAGCAGCTTAATTCGGGCCGAGCAGTACTTC; cdr3_aa: CASSLIRAEQYF
clone_size: NA; v_call: TRBV5-1; j_call: TRBJ2-3; d_call: NA; cdr3_nt: TGCGCCAGCAAAACCTGGGCGGAGCTAAGCACAGATACGCAGTATTTT; cdr3_aa: CASKTWAELSTDTQYF
clone_size: NA; v_call: TRBV6-1; j_call: TRBJ2-7; d_call: NA; cdr3_nt: TGTGCCAGCAGTTATCAGGGGGGAGCGGGCGAGCAGTACTTC; cdr3_aa: CASSYQGGAGEQYF
clone_size: NA; v_call: TRBV7-9; j_call: TRBJ2-2; d_call: TRBD1; cdr3_nt: TGTGCCAGCAGTCACCGGACAGGGGGTAACACCGGGGAGCTGTTTTTT; cdr3_aa: CASSHRTGGNTGELFF
clone_size: NA; v_call: TRBV5-1; j_call: TRBJ2-5; d_call: NA; cdr3_nt: TGCGCCAGCAGCCCGGGTCTAGAGGTAGAGACCCAGTACTTC; cdr3_aa: CASSPGLEVETQYF
clone_size: few; v_call: TRBV19; j_call: TRBJ1-6; d_call: NA; cdr3_nt: TGTGCCAGTAGTATAGACGTGTTGAGCTCCTATAATTCACCCCTCCACTTT; cdr3_aa: CASSIDVLSSYNSPLHF
clone_size: NA; v_call: TRBV13; j_call: TRBJ2-7; d_call: TRBD2; cdr3_nt: TGTGCCAGCAGCTTAGCGGTAGCGGGATATGGGGAGCAGTACTTC; cdr3_aa: CASSLAVAGYGEQYF
clone_size: NA; v_call: TRBV18; j_call: TRBJ1-4; d_call: TRBD1; cdr3_nt: TGTGCCAGCTCACAGGGGGCCGGTGAAAAACTGTTTTTT; cdr3_aa: CASSQGAGEKLFF
clone_size: NA; v_call: TRBV9; j_call: TRBJ2-1; d_call: NA; cdr3_nt: TGTGCCAGCAGCGTAGTCGGGGATTGGGGGAATGAGCAGTTCTTC; cdr3_aa: CASSVVGDWGNEQFF
clone_size: NA; v_call: TRBV2; j_call: TRBJ2-7; d_call: NA; cdr3_nt: TGTGCCAGCAGTGAATCGGGGGTCTCCTACGAGCAGTACTTC; cdr3_aa: CASSESGVSYEQYF
clone_size: once; v_call: TRBV13; j_call: TRBJ2-5; d_call: NA; cdr3_nt: TGTGCCAGCAGCTTAGGCTCGCAGGAGACCCAGTACTTC; cdr3_aa: CASSLGSQETQYF
clone_size: NA; v_call: TRBV6-5; j_call: TRBJ1-2; d_call: NA; cdr3_nt: TGTGCCAGCAGCCCGGGGGGGGCCAACTATGGCTACACCTTC; cdr3_aa: CASSPGGANYGYTF
clone_size: NA; v_call: TRBV2; j_call: TRBJ1-1; d_call: TRBD1; cdr3_nt: TGTGCCAGCAACAGGGGGAACACTGAAGCTTTCTTT; cdr3_aa: CASNRGNTEAFF
clone_size: NA; v_call: TRBV6-5; j_call: TRBJ2-1; d_call: NA; cdr3_nt: TGTGCCAGCACTAGCTACAATGAGCAGTTCTTC; cdr3_aa: CASTSYNEQFF
clone_size: NA; v_call: TRBV7-7; j_call: TRBJ2-1; d_call: TRBD1; cdr3_nt: TGTGCTAGCAGCTCTCGGACAGGGGATGATTCTGGTGAGCAGTTCTTC; cdr3_aa: CASSSRTGDDSGEQFF
clone_size: NA; v_call: TRBV5-1; j_call: TRBJ1-6; d_call: TRBD1; cdr3_nt: TGCGCCAGCAGTCAAGACAGGGGTGATAATTCACCCCTCCACTTT; cdr3_aa: CASSQDRGDNSPLHF
clone_size: NA; v_call: TRBV6-5; j_call: TRBJ2-2; d_call: NA; cdr3_nt: TGTGCCAGCAGTCGACCTTCAGGGGTATCCGGGGAGCTGTTTTTT; cdr3_aa: CASSRPSGVSGELFF
clone_size: NA; v_call: TRBV6-1; j_call: TRBJ1-4; d_call: NA; cdr3_nt: TGTGCCAGCCGTTCGCAGAATGAAAAACTGTTTTTT; cdr3_aa: CASRSQNEKLFF
clone_size: few; v_call: TRBV19; j_call: TRBJ1-6; d_call: NA; cdr3_nt: TGTGCCAGTACCTCCAGGGATATGGATTCACCCCTCCACTTT; cdr3_aa: CASTSRDMDSPLHF
clone_size: NA; v_call: TRBV28; j_call: TRBJ2-7; d_call: TRBD2; cdr3_nt: TGTGCCAGCAGTTTAGAGCGGGAGCTCAACGAGCAGTACTTC; cdr3_aa: CASSLERELNEQYF
clone_size: NA; v_call: TRBV18; j_call: TRBJ2-1; d_call: NA; cdr3_nt: TGTGCCAGCTCCCCGCCGAGGGACAATGAGCAGTTCTTC; cdr3_aa: CASSPPRDNEQFF
clone_size: NA; v_call: TRBV6-6; j_call: TRBJ1-2; d_call: NA; cdr3_nt: TGTGCCAGCAGGGTGACTTTGGGGGGGGTACGCTACACCTTC; cdr3_aa: CASRVTLGGVRYTF
clone_size: NA; v_call: TRBV9; j_call: TRBJ1-1; d_call: NA; cdr3_nt: TGTGCCAGCAGCGGGGGAACGCTAGGAAACACTGAAGCTTTCTTT; cdr3_aa: CASSGGTLGNTEAFF
clone_size: NA; v_call: TRBV6-1; j_call: TRBJ2-7; d_call: NA; cdr3_nt: TGTGCCAGCAGTGAAAGGACAGCTCACTACGAGCAGTACTTC; cdr3_aa: CASSERTAHYEQYF
clone_size: NA; v_call: TRBV20-1; j_call: TRBJ1-1; d_call: NA; cdr3_nt: TGCAGTGTTCCGGGTAACACTGAAGCTTTCTTT; cdr3_aa: CSVPGNTEAFF
clone_size: NA; v_call: TRBV10-2; j_call: TRBJ1-3; d_call: NA; cdr3_nt: TGCGCCAGCAGTGACAGGGCCAGCTCTGGAAACACCATATATTTT; cdr3_aa: CASSDRASSGNTIYF
clone_size: once; v_call: TRBV9; j_call: TRBJ2-3; d_call: NA; cdr3_nt: TGTGCCAGCAGCGTAGTTGGGGGTTCCACAGATACGCAGTATTTT; cdr3_aa: CASSVVGGSTDTQYF
clone_size: NA; v_call: TRBV4-1; j_call: TRBJ2-7; d_call: NA; cdr3_nt: TGCGCCAGCAGCCAAGATAAAGAGTTTTCCTACGAGCAGTACTTC; cdr3_aa: CASSQDKEFSYEQYF
clone_size: NA; v_call: TRBV4-2; j_call: TRBJ1-2; d_call: TRBD1; cdr3_nt: TGTGCCAGCAGCCAAGCAGGGGGGGGAAACTATGGCTACACCTTC; cdr3_aa: CASSQAGGGNYGYTF
clone_size: NA; v_call: TRBV7-9; j_call: TRBJ2-1; d_call: TRBD2; cdr3_nt: TGTGCCAGCAGCTTATCGGGTAGCGGGGGAGACAATGAGCAGTTCTTC; cdr3_aa: CASSLSGSGGDNEQFF
clone_size: NA; v_call: TRBV6-1; j_call: TRBJ2-2; d_call: TRBD1; cdr3_nt: TGTGCCAGCCGGGACAGGGGCACCGGGGAGCTGTTTTTT; cdr3_aa: CASRDRGTGELFF
clone_size: NA; v_call: TRBV7-2; j_call: TRBJ1-5; d_call: NA; cdr3_nt: TGTGCCAGCAGCTCCCAGAGCGCCAATCAGCCCCAGCATTTT; cdr3_aa: CASSSQSANQPQHF
clone_size: NA; v_call: TRBV7-8; j_call: TRBJ2-7; d_call: NA; cdr3_nt: TGTGCCAGCAGCCGAAATTCCGGGACGGGCCTATCCTACGAGCAGTACTTC; cdr3_aa: CASSRNSGTGLSYEQYF